The 16 T cell receptor beta chains in this list originate from one sample, sequenced in a study of T cell changes during pregnancy in multiple sclerosis (dated by TCRdb to about 2019). The receptor library was made with the immunoSEQ multiplex PCR assay. TCRdb took this table from immuneACCESS and kept in-frame rearrangements with V and J called. Such tables lack part of the clones; where checked against another copy, unresolved V genes explain under half of the gap, and the rest is unexplained. This sample is represented by roughly 76,000 clones; 80% to 95% of them were singletons. The ten largest clones capture 0.29% of the sample. This material consisted of CD4+ T cells from peripheral blood mononuclear cells, taken after pregnancy. These TCRs come from a female donor with multiple sclerosis, enrolled in a pregnancy study.

V is TRBV28 and J is TRBJ2-7; TRBD1 matches at 7 bases. The CDR3 sequence is 14 residues long. Germline V lookup: CDR1 MDHEN, CDR2 SYDVKM. Trimming at V came to 2 bases and at J to 7 bases, leaving 8 bases not matched to a gene. CDR3 nucleotide sequence: TGTGCCAGCAGTTTACGACAGGGTTTTAGTGAGCAGTACTTC. As protein: CASSLRQGFSEQYF.

The chain uses TRBV30 and TRBJ1-3, with 10 bases lining up with TRBD1. The CDR3 totals 17 residues. CDR1 and CDR2 from the germline V gene are GTSNPN and SVGIG (reference sequence). V gave up 4 bases and J gave up 2 bases; unmatched junction bases: 11. This CDR3 is CAWTHRTGGSTGNTIYF. For the CDR3, the DNA is TGTGCCTGGACCCACCGGACAGGGGGTAGTACTGGAAACACCATATATTTT. Based on the CDR3 plus reference TRBV30 and TRBJ1-3, the full variable domain is SQTIHQWPATLVQPVGSPLSLECTVEGTSNPNLYWYRQAAGRGLQLLFYSVGIGQISSEVPQNLSASRPQDRQFILSSKKLLLSDSGFYLCAWTHRTGGSTGNTIYFGEGSWLTVV.

The V gene is TRBV5-1, the J gene TRBJ1-1; D call uncertain. Trimming removed 1 base from V and 0 bases from J, with 7 bases in between. Germline V CDR1 and CDR2: SGHRS, YFSETQ. The CDR3 is 14 residues long. The CDR3 protein is CASSLTQMNTEAFF. The CDR3 nucleotides read TGCGCCAGCAGCTTGACGCAGATGAACACTGAAGCTTTCTTT. The full variable domain, completed using reference TRBV5-1 and TRBJ1-1, is KAGVTQTPRYLIKTRGQQVTLSCSPISGHRSVSWYQQTPGQGLQFLFEYFSETQRNKGNFPGRFSGRQFSNSRSEMNVSTLELGDSALYLCASSLTQMNTEAFFGQGTRLTVV.

J is TRBJ2-7 and V is TRBV29-1; tentative D call: TRBD1 (6 bases). Trimming cost V 5 bases and J 2 bases, with 13 bases left between them. The CDR3 sequence is 13 residues long. Germline-derived CDR1 and CDR2 are SQVTM and ANQGSEA. The CDR3 sequence: CSVSTGITYEQYF. CDR3 nucleotide sequence: TGCAGCGTTAGCACAGGGATTACCTACGAGCAGTACTTC.

The chain employs TRBV29-1 and TRBJ1-1, with D possibly matching TRBD1 (5 bases). Germline V gene data show CDR1 as SQVTM and CDR2 as ANQGSEA. V was pared by 1 base and J by 5 bases, with 8 bases between. This CDR3 comprises 12 residues. In DNA, the CDR3 is TGCAGCGTTGAAGGCGGGGGAACTGAAGCTTTCTTT. Encoded protein: CSVEGGGTEAFF.

This chain links TRBV5-1 with TRBJ1-1; D is unclear. This CDR3 contains 14 residues. V shed 0 bases and J shed 1 base, with 7 bases lying between them. The germline CDR1 and CDR2 sequences are SGHRS and YFSETQ. In nucleotides, the CDR3 is TGCGCCAGCAGCTTGGCAGGATCGAACACTGAAGCTTTCTTT. Protein sequence: CASSLAGSNTEAFF.

Only a few counts were recorded for this clone. The rearrangement uses TRBV30 and TRBJ1-1; 8 bases match TRBD1. Germline V CDR1 and CDR2: GTSNPN, SVGIG (reference sequence). CDR3 length: 13 residues. The ends lost 5 bases at V and 7 bases at J; junction bases unmatched: 9. The DNA for the CDR3 is TGTGCCTGGGGCAGGGGGCCGAAGGGTGAAGCTTTCTTT. Protein sequence: CAWGRGPKGEAFF.

The chain couples TRBV6-1 to TRBJ2-7; tentatively, D is TRBD2 (5 bases). Looked up from germline, CDR1 is MNHNS and CDR2 is SASEGT. Trimming left V 10 bases short and J 5 bases short, with 15 bases between. The CDR3 has 12 amino acids. The CDR3 nucleotides read TGTGCCATCTTCGAGAGGGTCAACGAGCAGTACTTC. Protein: CAIFERVNEQYF.

This clone was seen a handful of times. The chain joins TRBV5-4 to TRBJ2-1; 12 nucleotides match TRBD2. This CDR3 has 16 amino acids. Germline trimming cut 0 bases from V and 9 bases from J; bases unmatched to any gene: 7. Germline V lookup: CDR1 SGHNT, CDR2 YYREEE (reference sequence). In DNA, the CDR3 is TGTGCCAGCAGCTTGGGACTAGCGGGAGTTGTAGGTGAGCAGTTCTTC. Encoded protein: CASSLGLAGVVGEQFF. Full variable domain (outside the CDR3, taken from reference TRBV5-4 and TRBJ2-1): ETGVTQSPTHLIKTRGQQVTLRCSSQSGHNTVSWYQQALGQGPQFIFQYYREEENGRGNFPPRFSGLQFPNYSSELNVNALELDDSALYLCASSLGLAGVVGEQFFGPGTRLTVL.

The chain has TRBV28 and TRBJ2-3; D is possibly TRBD1 (6 bases). From germline, CDR1 is MDHEN and CDR2 SYDVKM. Trimming removed 5 bases at V and 1 base at J, with 13 bases between. CDR3 length: 15 amino acids. This chain's CDR3 is CASSQARTGTDTQYF. CDR3 DNA: TGTGCCAGCAGTCAGGCCCGGACAGGCACAGATACGCAGTATTTT.

The chain carries TRBV11-2 and TRBJ1-1, with unresolved D. Trimming shortened V by 5 bases and J by 2 bases, and 12 bases separated the two germline ends. Germline V lookup: CDR1 SGHAT, CDR2 FQNNGV. CDR3 length equals 14 residues. CDR3 amino acids: CASSPSGSNTEAFF. In nucleotides, the CDR3 is TGTGCCAGCAGCCCCTCCGGGTCCAACACTGAAGCTTTCTTT.

The gene calls are TRBV2 and TRBJ2-7, with 9 nucleotides matching TRBD1. This CDR3 has 14 residues. Looked up from germline, CDR1 is SNHLY and CDR2 is FYNNEI. The V segment lost 9 bases and the J segment 0 bases; nucleotides outside the gene matches: 6. This CDR3 reads CASTGGRSSYEQYF. The DNA for the CDR3 is TGTGCCAGTACAGGGGGCAGGTCCTCCTACGAGCAGTACTTC.

This chain connects TRBV5-6 to TRBJ2-4; possibly TRBD2 for D (6 bases). Trimming took off 4 bases at V and 0 bases at J, with 14 bases between the two ends. Germline values: CDR1 SGHDT, CDR2 YYEEEE. This CDR3 has 16 residues. CDR3 sequence: CASSAPGRKAKNIQYF. The CDR3 DNA reads as TGTGCCAGCAGCGCCCCGGGGAGGAAAGCCAAAAACATTCAGTACTTC.

The J gene is TRBJ1-6, the V gene TRBV7-9; no clear D gene. V was pared by 5 bases and J by 9 bases, with 11 bases between. Germline assignment: CDR1 SEHNR and CDR2 FQNEAQ (reference sequence). The CDR3 spans 13 residues. This CDR3 reads CASSEGGGSPLHF. The CDR3 bases are TGTGCCAGCAGCGAGGGAGGAGGTTCACCCCTCCACTTT. The whole variable domain, filled in from reference TRBV7-9 and TRBJ1-6, reads DTGVSQNPRHKITKRGQNVTFRCDPISEHNRLYWYRQTLGQGPEFLTYFQNEAQLEKSRLLSDRFSAERPKGSFSTLEIQRTEQGDSAMYLCASSEGGGSPLHFGNGTRLTVT.

The V gene is TRBV18, the J gene TRBJ1-3, with D perhaps TRBD1 (6 bases). With 4 bases removed from V and 0 bases from J, the gap between germline ends came to 19 bases. Germline V gene lookup returns CDR1 KGHSH and CDR2 LQKENI. CDR3 length: 18 amino acids. The CDR3: CASSLRPRDTSSGNTIYF. The CDR3 DNA reads as TGTGCCAGCTCACTCAGACCCCGGGACACAAGCTCTGGAAACACCATATATTTT.

In its sample, this clone was seen once. The CDR3 here is CASGDSGPSYNEQFF. Here the CDR3 DNA reads TGTGCCAGCGGCGATAGCGGGCCCTCCTACAATGAGCAGTTCTTC. The chain carries TRBV28 and TRBJ2-1; 7 bases match TRBD2. V lost 8 bases, J lost 0 bases, and 7 bases stayed unmatched. CDR1 is MDHEN, CDR2 SYDVKM, per germline. The CDR3 covers 15 residues.